This T cell receptor beta chain was sequenced during a study of T cells in Graves' hyperthyroidism and ophthalmopathy. Study-wide results and caveats: Appearing also in blood were most of the thyroid clonotypes expanded above 0.001. For ophthalmopathy, model prediction preceded onset by a median about 6 months.

Authors of the study amplified TCR beta CDR3 regions from RNA transcripts. During a first-round RT-PCR of the TCR CDR3, the HTBI primer set was used. Via MiXCR, TCRdb re-called the multiplex PCR reads, giving one row per CDR3 protein. Counted here are 600,000 to 900,000 distinct CDR3 sequences, around 15% occurring once; the ten biggest clones make up approximately 8%. Subjects aged 18 to 65 presented with newly diagnosed hyperthyroidism of less than 2 months' duration. CDR1 is SGHDN and CDR2 is FVKESK in the germline V gene. The ends were cut back, 2 bases at V and 4 bases at J, with 8 bases in the middle. The CDR3 totals 13 residues. Points on this clonotype: The antigen is not known.

The chain combines TRBV14 with TRBJ1-1; D possibly corresponds to TRBD1 (5 bases). The sequence was collected from a man younger than 30 with Graves' hyperthyroidism. Sequencing was performed on blood. CDR3 coding DNA: TGTGCCAGCAGCCAATGGGGCACCACTGAAGCTTTCTTT. Translating gives CASSQWGTTEAFF.